A single sample gave rise to the 29 T cell receptor beta chains below, sequenced in a study of T cells in Graves' hyperthyroidism and ophthalmopathy (dated by TCRdb to 2018 to 2020). The library was prepared using multiplex PCR. Sequencing used an Illumina HiSeq 2000. The TCR beta CDR3 regions were amplified from the RNA transcripts. The TCR CDR3 was subjected to a first round of RT-PCR using the HTBI primer set and the Qiagen OneStep RT-PCR kit. In-frame beta chains were kept once TCRdb had trimmed the public reads at Q25 with fastp and called clones with MiXCR. Rows are combined by CDR3 protein, so each entry shows the most common genes and DNA. This sample has about 580,000 distinct CDR3 sequences in its table, and 46% of those were observed once. The ten largest make up approximately 8.4% of the sample. The source material was peripheral blood or thyroid tissue (not recorded which). The origin of the receptors is a young woman with Graves' hyperthyroidism.

This clonotype has a handful of counts. Given the absence of the conserved phenylalanine or tryptophan at the CDR3 end, a read error is likely. Because the CDR3's place on the DNA is in doubt, the DNA is left out and the CDR3 is given as listed by TCRdb. The chain recombines TRBV7-3 with TRBJ1-6; TRBD1, the table's D call, was not compared with the DNA. Germline CDR1 is SGHTA and CDR2 is FQGTGA. The CDR3 contains 9 residues when both ends are counted. CDR3 amino acids: CASRGTGGI.

This clonotype was observed a single time. The rearrangement joins TRBV20-1 to TRBJ2-7; 9 bases map to TRBD2. Judging by the DNA end, TRBJ2-1 fits better; the J call may be wrong. The CDR3 extends over 15 amino acids. Germline values: CDR1 DFQATT, CDR2 SNEGSKA (reference sequence). The CDR3 here is CSARDSGRANNEQFF. CDR3 sequence (DNA): TGCAGTGCTAGAGATAGCGGGAGAGCCAACAATGAGCAGTTCTTC.

The gene calls are TRBV7-9 and TRBJ1-2; 8 bases are a match to TRBD1. V lost 5 bases to trimming and J lost 8 bases; unmatched junction nucleotides: 10. The germline CDR1 and CDR2 sequences are SEHNR and FQNEAQ (reference sequence). This CDR3 region has 14 residues. CDR3 DNA sequence: TGTGCCAGCAGCCCAGTAGGCAGGGGGCAAGGCTACACCTTC. This encodes CASSPVGRGQGYTF.

This clonotype has at least ten counts. The rearrangement joins TRBV12-3 or TRBV12-4 to TRBJ2-7; D is perhaps TRBD2 (5 bases). This CDR3 has 14 residues. The V gene lost 6 bases and the J gene lost 4 bases, with 16 bases spanning the gap. CDR3 region: CASSQRLQRYEQYF. The CDR3 coding sequence is TGTGCCAGCAGCCAACGCCTTCAGCGGTACGAGCAGTACTTC.

The genes are TRBV2 and TRBJ2-5, with D perhaps matching TRBD1 or TRBD2 (5 bases each). The CDR3 consists of 16 residues. Trimming took 5 bases from V and 9 from J, leaving 25 bases between them. Germline CDR1 and CDR2: SNHLY and FYNNEI. The CDR3 coding sequence is TGTGCCAGCAGTCCCCAGTCGGCAGGGAGTCACCAGCCCCAGTACTTC. As protein: CASSPQSAGSHQPQYF.

This chain uses TRBV6-5 with TRBJ1-1; 9 bases agree with TRBD1. The CDR3 contains 14 residues. Germline V lookup: CDR1 MNHEY, CDR2 SVGAGI. The V segment lost 7 bases and the J segment 3 bases; nucleotides outside the gene matches: 6. This chain's CDR3 is CASTLQGAHTEAFF. The DNA of the CDR3 is TGTGCCAGCACCTTACAGGGGGCTCACACTGAAGCTTTCTTT.

The genes are TRBV7-6 and TRBJ2-6; TRBD1 might be the D (5 bases). Between the trimmed V and J ends, which lost 2 bases and 1 base, there was a span of 15 bases. The CDR3 contains 18 residues. CDR1 is SGHVS, CDR2 FNYEAQ, per germline. DNA of the CDR3: TGTGCCAGCAGCTTATATGGGGCGGAACAATCTGGGGCCAACGTCCTGACTTTC. It translates to CASSLYGAEQSGANVLTF.

This clonotype was seen many times. This chain uses TRBV2 with TRBJ2-3; 11 bases agree with TRBD1. V lost 6 bases to trimming and J lost 3 bases; unmatched junction nucleotides: 2. Per germline, CDR1 SNHLY and CDR2 FYNNEI. The CDR3 runs 14 residues. The CDR3 nucleotides read TGTGCCAGCAGACGGGACAGGGGGACAGATACGCAGTATTTT. It is translated as CASRRDRGTDTQYF.

As regards this clonotype: Germline and junction disagree at one end, which may indicate a read error. The rearrangement links TRBV7-6 to TRBJ2-7, with a possible D match to TRBD1 (5 bases). Germline loops: CDR1 SGHVS, CDR2 FNYEAQ. CDR3 length: 11 amino acids. CDR3 loop: CASSRGNEQCF. CDR3 nucleotides: TGTGCCAGCAGCAGGGGCAACGAGCAGTGCTTC.

The rearrangement joins TRBV20-1 to TRBJ2-7; no clear D gene. CDR3 length equals 13 residues. Germline assignment: CDR1 DFQATT and CDR2 SNEGSKA (reference sequence). The CDR3 reads CSAPPAGFYEQYF. CDR3 bases: TGCAGCGCCCCCCCGGCTGGCTTTTACGAGCAGTACTTC.

This clonotype occurred many times. This chain joins TRBV7-8 and TRBJ2-7, with 14 bases fitting TRBD2. J was trimmed by 6 bases and V by 2 bases; bases with no gene match: 9. The CDR3 runs 17 residues. The germline V gene encodes CDR1 SGHVS and CDR2 FQNEAQ. The CDR3 DNA is TGTGCCAGCAGCTTATGGAGAGGGACTAGCGGGAGCGTCGAGCAGTACTTC. Protein sequence: CASSLWRGTSGSVEQYF.

This clonotype was detected once. The conserved phenylalanine or tryptophan normally closing the CDR3 is absent here, so this likely arose from a read error. The V call is TRBV7-8, the J call TRBJ2-4; possible D gene TRBD2, 6 bases. The CDR3 consists of 16 residues. With 1 base removed from V and 2 bases from J, the gap between germline ends came to 12 bases. Per the germline V gene, CDR1 is SGHVS and CDR2 is FQNEAQ. The CDR3 bases are TGTGCCAGCAGCTTAGACGGAGGGATTTCCAAAAACATTCAGTACTCC. This sequence encodes CASSLDGGISKNIQYS.

This clonotype was observed a handful of times. This chain joins TRBV7-9 and TRBJ2-5; a weak D match, TRBD2 (5 bases). CDR1 is SEHNR, CDR2 FQNEAQ, per germline (reference sequence). Trimming pared 0 bases from V and 5 bases from J, leaving 13 bases between. There are 15 residues in the CDR3. The CDR3 DNA sequence: TGTGCCAGCAGCTTAGCGCCGAGCGGCCCCGAGACCCAGTACTTC. This translates into CASSLAPSGPETQYF.

Regarding this clonotype: A read error is possible here, since a much larger clone lies one base away. V gene TRBV7-2 combines with J gene TRBJ2-2, with 8 bases that match TRBD2. The CDR3 extends over 15 amino acids. Germline assignment: CDR1 SGHTA and CDR2 FQGNSA. CDR3 nucleotide sequence: TGTGCCAGCAGCCTTAGCGGGACGAACACCGGGGAGCTGCTTTTT. It is translated as CASSLSGTNTGELLF.

The V call is TRBV19, the J call TRBJ1-2; D gene uncertain. CDR3 size: 16 residues. Germline CDR1 reads LNHDA; CDR2 reads SQIVND (reference sequence). V lost 0 bases to trimming and J lost 4 bases, with 15 bases between them. This CDR3 is CASSIDHTPEFYGYTF. In nucleotides, the CDR3 is TGTGCCAGTAGTATAGATCACACACCCGAATTCTATGGCTACACCTTC.

The V gene is TRBV7-2, the J gene TRBJ2-7, with TRBD1 matching 12 bases. Trimming at V came to 5 bases and at J to 10 bases, leaving 9 bases not matched to a gene. Germline CDR1 reads SGHTA; CDR2 reads FQGNSA. The CDR3 loop spans 14 amino acids. The CDR3 region is CASSDRDRGREQYF. CDR3 coding DNA: TGTGCCAGCAGCGACCGGGACAGGGGGCGCGAACAGTACTTC.

There are many counts of this clonotype. The chain employs TRBV14 and TRBJ1-5; D uncertain. V dropped 4 bases and J dropped 1 base, with 8 bases sitting between them. The CDR3 has 14 residues. Germline CDR1 is SGHDN and CDR2 is FVKESK. The DNA for the CDR3 is TGTGCCAGCAGCCGTTTGGGGAGCAATCAGCCCCAGCATTTT. This encodes CASSRLGSNQPQHF.

This clonotype was picked up one time. This chain joins TRBV29-1 and TRBJ2-5; the match to TRBD1 covers 8 bases. This CDR3 region has 13 residues. Unmatched junction bases numbered 10, after V lost 8 bases and J lost 5 bases. The germline gives CDR1 SQVTM, CDR2 ANQGSEA. The CDR3 loop is CSSSGGAGETQYF. Written as DNA, the CDR3 is TGCAGCTCATCAGGGGGCGCGGGGGAGACCCAGTACTTC.

This clonotype was counted many times. The CDR3: CASMVGGGYEQYF. The CDR3 nucleotides are TGTGCCAGCATGGTGGGAGGTGGTTACGAGCAGTACTTC. The gene calls are TRBV2 and TRBJ2-7; D is perhaps TRBD2 (6 bases). The CDR3 loop spans 13 amino acids. From germline, CDR1 is SNHLY and CDR2 FYNNEI. The V end lost 7 bases, the J end lost 4 bases, and 14 bases lay between the germline ends.

This chain links TRBV19 with TRBJ1-5; 8 bases match TRBD1. This CDR3 comprises 15 residues. With 4 bases clipped from V and 6 bases from J, the junction kept 8 bases outside the gene matches. Germline values: CDR1 LNHDA, CDR2 SQIVND (reference sequence). CDR3 sequence: CASSTLKGQAQPQHF. CDR3 sequence (DNA): TGTGCCAGTAGTACCCTGAAGGGACAGGCTCAGCCCCAGCATTTT.

This clonotype was picked up a small number of times. V usage is TRBV18 and J usage is TRBJ1-1; D is ambiguous. Germline CDR1 reads KGHSH; CDR2 reads LQKENI. Trimming shortened V by 2 bases and J by 2 bases, and 9 bases separated the two germline ends. The CDR3 has 14 residues. The CDR3 DNA sequence: TGTGCCAGCTCACCAGGCATTTCTAACACTGAAGCTTTCTTT. Translation: CASSPGISNTEAFF.

A single count supports this clonotype. The chain combines TRBV5-1 with TRBJ1-4; possibly TRBD1 for D (5 bases). The V gene's germline CDR1 is SGHRS and CDR2 YFSETQ. The germline V and J ends were trimmed by 4 bases and 2 bases, with 12 bases remaining between them. The CDR3 totals 15 residues. This CDR3 is CASSDGGVTNEKLFF. The DNA of the CDR3 is TGCGCCAGCAGCGACGGAGGGGTCACTAATGAAAAACTGTTTTTT.

The chain combines TRBV20-1 with TRBJ2-1, with D tentatively TRBD2 (6 bases). This CDR3 has 14 residues. Germline V CDR1 and CDR2: DFQATT, SNEGSKA (reference sequence). The germline V and J ends were trimmed by 3 bases and 0 bases, with 9 bases remaining between them. DNA for the CDR3: TGCAGTGCTAGCCCCGGGAGCTCCTACAATGAGCAGTTCTTC. Its protein is CSASPGSSYNEQFF.

About this clonotype itself: A much larger clone is a single base away; this may be a read error. The V call is TRBV7-9, the J call TRBJ2-7; a possible D gene is TRBD1 (6 bases). This CDR3 has 14 amino acids. Germline values: CDR1 SEHNR, CDR2 FQNEAQ (reference sequence). The chain's CDR3 is CACSAAGTKYEQYF. Here the CDR3 DNA reads TGTGCCTGCAGCGCCGCCGGGACAAAGTACGAGCAGTACTTC.

This clonotype was detected ten times or more. The chain couples TRBV24-1 to TRBJ1-5, with 8 bases matching TRBD1. J gave up 4 bases and V 2 bases, and 3 bases lay outside the gene matches. CDR3 length: 15 residues. From germline, CDR1 is KGHDR and CDR2 SFDVKD. The CDR3 DNA follows: TGTGCCACCAGTGATTCAACAGGGGGAAATCAGCCCCAGCATTTT. Its protein product is CATSDSTGGNQPQHF.

The V call is TRBV29-1, the J call TRBJ1-5; D is unresolved. The germline V gene has CDR1 SQVTM and CDR2 ANQGSEA. The CDR3 runs to 12 residues. Between the trimmed V and J ends, which lost 6 bases and 5 bases, there was a span of 11 bases. The CDR3 region has the DNA TGCAGCGTAGCGGGTGGGGATCAGCCCCAGCATTTT. Translated: CSVAGGDQPQHF.

Sample share makes this clonotype medium-sized. The chain carries TRBV7-2 and TRBJ1-1, with D possibly matching TRBD1 (5 bases). CDR3 length: 12 amino acids. V was shortened by 1 base and J by 7 bases, with 7 bases between the two germline ends. The germline gives CDR1 SGHTA, CDR2 FQGNSA. The CDR3 spells CASSLGGSEAFF. For the CDR3, the DNA is TGTGCCAGCAGCTTAGGGGGCAGTGAAGCTTTCTTT.

The rearrangement joins TRBV24-1 to TRBJ1-2; 7 positions agree with TRBD1. J lost 2 bases, V lost 5 bases, and 4 bases had no gene match. Germline V gives CDR1 KGHDR, CDR2 SFDVKD. The CDR3 is 14 residues long. CDR3 DNA: TGTGCCACCAGTGCGGGGACAGAAAACTATGGCTACACCTTC. Translated, it gives CATSAGTENYGYTF.

This clonotype appeared many times. The chain has TRBV4-1 and TRBJ2-7; TRBD2 might be the D (5 bases). The germline V gene encodes CDR1 MGHRA and CDR2 YSYEKL. Trimming pared 4 bases from V and 3 bases from J, leaving 10 bases between. The CDR3 totals 13 residues. DNA of the CDR3: TGCGCCAGCAGCCCTCCCCGGGGCTACGAGCAGTACTTC. Residues: CASSPPRGYEQYF.